This T cell receptor beta chain was identified in a study of T cell repertoires in cytomegalovirus infection. The overall study: Carrying CMV and the relevant HLA type showed in public TCR beta signatures.

Study-wide findings and caveats: It was HLA-C-restricted CMV-specific TCR beta clonotypes that dominated the response ex vivo. Summed public TCR beta family frequency identified CMV carriers bearing the relevant HLA.

This clonotype showed up many times. What it recognizes is unknown. The germline V gene encodes CDR1 MGHRA and CDR2 YSYEKL. There are 15 residues in the CDR3. Trimming pared 1 base from V and 0 bases from J, leaving 7 bases between. Via MiXCR, TCRdb re-called the reads, giving one row per CDR3 protein. The sample includes roughly 69,000 distinct CDR3 sequences, approximately 30% of them seen just once. The sequence was obtained from a human donor in good health (CMV status not recorded). Some clones in this sample may be carry-over from other donors' samples. The chain couples TRBV4-1 to TRBJ1-3; D not certain. Specimen: CD8+ T cells from cultured PBMCs, collected from culture after CMV antigen stimulation. The CDR3 is CASSQGTFSGNTIYF. In nucleotides, the CDR3 is TGCGCCAGCAGCCAAGGGACTTTCTCTGGAAACACCATATATTTT.